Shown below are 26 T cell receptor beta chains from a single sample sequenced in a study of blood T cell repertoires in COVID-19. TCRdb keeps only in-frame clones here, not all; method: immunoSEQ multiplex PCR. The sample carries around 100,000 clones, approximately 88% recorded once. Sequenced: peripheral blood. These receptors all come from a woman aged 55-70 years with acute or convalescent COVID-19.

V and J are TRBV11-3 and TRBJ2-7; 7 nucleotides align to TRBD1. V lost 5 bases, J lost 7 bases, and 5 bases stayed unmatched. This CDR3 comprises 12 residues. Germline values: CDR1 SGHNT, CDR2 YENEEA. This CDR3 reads CASSPDRQEQYV. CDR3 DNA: TGTGCCAGCAGCCCGGACAGGCAGGAGCAGTACGTC.

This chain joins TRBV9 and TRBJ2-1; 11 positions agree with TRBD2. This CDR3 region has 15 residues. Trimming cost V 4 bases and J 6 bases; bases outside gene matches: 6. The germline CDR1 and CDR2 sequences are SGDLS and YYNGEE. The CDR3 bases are TGTGCCAGCAGCCCAGGCCTAGCGGGGGGCAATGAGCAGTTCTTC. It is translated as CASSPGLAGGNEQFF.

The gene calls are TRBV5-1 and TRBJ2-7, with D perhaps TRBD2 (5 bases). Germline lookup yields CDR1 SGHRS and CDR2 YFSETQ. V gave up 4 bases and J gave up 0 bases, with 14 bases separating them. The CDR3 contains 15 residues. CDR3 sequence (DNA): TGCGCCAGCAGCCGTGAGGGTCAGAGCTCCTACGAGCAGTACTTC. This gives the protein CASSREGQSSYEQYF.

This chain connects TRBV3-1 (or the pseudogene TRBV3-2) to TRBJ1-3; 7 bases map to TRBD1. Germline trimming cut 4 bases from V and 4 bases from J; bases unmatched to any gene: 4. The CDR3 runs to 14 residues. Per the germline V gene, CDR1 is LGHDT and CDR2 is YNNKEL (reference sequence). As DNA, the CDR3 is TGTGCCAGCAGCCTCGGAGGGGGCGGAAACACCATATATTTT. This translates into CASSLGGGGNTIYF.

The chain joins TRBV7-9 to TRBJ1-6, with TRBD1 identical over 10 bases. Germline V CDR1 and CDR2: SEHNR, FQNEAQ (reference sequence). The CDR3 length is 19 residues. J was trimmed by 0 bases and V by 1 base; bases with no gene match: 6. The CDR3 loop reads CASSLVGTGASSYNSPLHF. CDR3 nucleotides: TGTGCCAGCAGCTTAGTTGGGACAGGGGCGAGCTCCTATAATTCACCCCTCCACTTT.

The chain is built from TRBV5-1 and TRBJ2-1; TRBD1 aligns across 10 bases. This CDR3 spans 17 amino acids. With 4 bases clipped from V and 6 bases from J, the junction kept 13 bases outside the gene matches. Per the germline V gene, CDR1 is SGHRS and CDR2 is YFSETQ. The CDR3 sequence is CASSPGPGQGTSNEQFF. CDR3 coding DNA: TGCGCCAGCAGCCCGGGACCGGGACAGGGGACTTCCAATGAGCAGTTCTTC.

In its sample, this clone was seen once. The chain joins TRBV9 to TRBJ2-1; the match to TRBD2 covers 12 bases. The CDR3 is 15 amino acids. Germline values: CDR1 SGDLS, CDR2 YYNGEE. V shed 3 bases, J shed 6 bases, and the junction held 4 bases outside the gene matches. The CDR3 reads CASSASGLAGNEQFF. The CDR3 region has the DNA TGTGCCAGCAGCGCCTCGGGACTAGCGGGCAATGAGCAGTTCTTC.

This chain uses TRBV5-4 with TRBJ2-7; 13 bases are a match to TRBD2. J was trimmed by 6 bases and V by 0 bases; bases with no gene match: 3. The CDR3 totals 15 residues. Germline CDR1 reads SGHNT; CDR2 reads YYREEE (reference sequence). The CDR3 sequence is CASSLELAGGSEQYF. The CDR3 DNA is TGTGCCAGCAGCTTGGAACTAGCGGGAGGGTCCGAGCAGTACTTC.

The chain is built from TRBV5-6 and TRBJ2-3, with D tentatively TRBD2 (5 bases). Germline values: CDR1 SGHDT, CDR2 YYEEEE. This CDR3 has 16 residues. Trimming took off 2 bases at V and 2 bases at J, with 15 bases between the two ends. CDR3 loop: CASSFSLEGFTDTQYF. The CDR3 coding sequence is TGTGCCAGCAGCTTCTCCCTTGAGGGCTTCACAGATACGCAGTATTTT. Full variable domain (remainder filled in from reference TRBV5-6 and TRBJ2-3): DAGVTQSPTHLIKTRGQQVTLRCSPKSGHDTVSWYQQALGQGPQFIFQYYEEEERQRGNFPDRFSGHQFPNYSSELNVNALLLGDSALYLCASSFSLEGFTDTQYFGPGTRLTVL.

CDR3 sequence: CASSLGELSNQPQHF. The CDR3 region has the DNA TGTGCCAGCAGCTTAGGCGAACTTAGCAATCAGCCCCAGCATTTT. The V call is TRBV7-9, the J call TRBJ1-5; D is uncertain. Trimming removed 1 base at V and 0 bases at J, with 7 bases between. CDR3 length: 15 residues. From germline, CDR1 is SEHNR and CDR2 FQNEAQ (reference sequence).

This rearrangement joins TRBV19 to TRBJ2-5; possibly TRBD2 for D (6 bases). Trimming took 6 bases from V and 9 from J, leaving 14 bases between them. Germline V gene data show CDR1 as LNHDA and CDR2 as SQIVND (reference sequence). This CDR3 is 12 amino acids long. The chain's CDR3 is CASSLTEGPQYF. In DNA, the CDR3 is TGTGCCAGTAGCCTTACGGAGGGACCCCAGTACTTC.

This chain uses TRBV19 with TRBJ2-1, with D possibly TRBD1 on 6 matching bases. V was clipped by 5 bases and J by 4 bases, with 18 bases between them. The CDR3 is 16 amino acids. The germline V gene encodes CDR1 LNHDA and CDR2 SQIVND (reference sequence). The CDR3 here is CASSLLGLGAYNEQFF. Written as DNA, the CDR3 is TGTGCCAGTAGTCTGCTGGGCCTGGGGGCATACAATGAGCAGTTCTTC.

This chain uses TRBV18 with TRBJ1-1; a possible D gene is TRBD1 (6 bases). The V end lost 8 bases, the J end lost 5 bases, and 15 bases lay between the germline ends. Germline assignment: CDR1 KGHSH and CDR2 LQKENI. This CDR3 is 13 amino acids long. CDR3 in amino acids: CASKRGGDTEAFF. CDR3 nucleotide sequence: TGTGCCAGCAAACGAGGGGGTGATACTGAAGCTTTCTTT.

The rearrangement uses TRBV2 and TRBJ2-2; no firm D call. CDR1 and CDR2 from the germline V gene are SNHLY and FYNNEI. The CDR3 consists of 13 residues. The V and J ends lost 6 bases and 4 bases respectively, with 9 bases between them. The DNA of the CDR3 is TGTGCCAGCAGAGCTACGTCCACCGGGGAGCTGTTTTTT. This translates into CASRATSTGELFF.

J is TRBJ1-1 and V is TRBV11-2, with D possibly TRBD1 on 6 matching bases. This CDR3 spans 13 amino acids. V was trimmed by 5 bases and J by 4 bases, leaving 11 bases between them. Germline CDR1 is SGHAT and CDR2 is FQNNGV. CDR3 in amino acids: CASSRRGGTEAFF. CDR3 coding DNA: TGTGCCAGCAGCCGAAGGGGGGGCACTGAAGCTTTCTTT.

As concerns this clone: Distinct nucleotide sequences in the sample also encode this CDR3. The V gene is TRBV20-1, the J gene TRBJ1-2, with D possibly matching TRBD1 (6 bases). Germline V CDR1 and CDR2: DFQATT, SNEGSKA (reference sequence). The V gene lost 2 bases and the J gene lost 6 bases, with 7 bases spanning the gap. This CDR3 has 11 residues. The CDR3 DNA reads TGCAGTGCTAGACAGGGGAATGGCTACACCTTC. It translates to CSARQGNGYTF.

In nucleotides, the CDR3 is TGTGCCAGCAGCCAAGATCAGGGGATCTACTATGGCTACACCTTC. Amino acid sequence: CASSQDQGIYYGYTF. The chain has TRBV4-2 and TRBJ1-2; D is possibly TRBD1 (6 bases). The CDR3 has 15 amino acids. Germline assignment: CDR1 LGHNA and CDR2 YNFKEQ. V was shortened by 0 bases and J by 3 bases, with 11 bases between the two germline ends.

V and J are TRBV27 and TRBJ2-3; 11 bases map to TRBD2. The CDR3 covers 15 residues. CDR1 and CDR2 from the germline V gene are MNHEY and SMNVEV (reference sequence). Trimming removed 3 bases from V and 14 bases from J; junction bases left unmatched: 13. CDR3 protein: CASSLDTSGRGLGYF. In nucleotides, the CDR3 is TGTGCCAGCAGTTTGGACACTAGCGGGAGAGGATTGGGGTATTTT.

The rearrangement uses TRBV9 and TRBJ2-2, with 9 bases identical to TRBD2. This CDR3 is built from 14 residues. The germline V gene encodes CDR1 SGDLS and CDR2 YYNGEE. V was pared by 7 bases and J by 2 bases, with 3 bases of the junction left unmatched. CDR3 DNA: TGTGCCAGCCGGACTAGCGCTAACACCGGGGAGCTGTTTTTT. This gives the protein CASRTSANTGELFF.

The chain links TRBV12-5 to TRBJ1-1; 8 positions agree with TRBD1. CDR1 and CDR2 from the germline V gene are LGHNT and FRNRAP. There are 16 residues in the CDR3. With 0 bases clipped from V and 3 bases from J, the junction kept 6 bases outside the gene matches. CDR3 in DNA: TGTGCTAGTGGTTTGGTTTTGACAGGGGAGCACACTGAAGCTTTCTTT. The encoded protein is CASGLVLTGEHTEAFF.

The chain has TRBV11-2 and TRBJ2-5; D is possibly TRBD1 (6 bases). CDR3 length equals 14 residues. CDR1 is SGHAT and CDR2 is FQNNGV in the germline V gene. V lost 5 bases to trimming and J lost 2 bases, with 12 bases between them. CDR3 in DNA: TGTGCCAGCAGCGTAGGACAGTTTCAAGAGACCCAGTACTTC. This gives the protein CASSVGQFQETQYF.

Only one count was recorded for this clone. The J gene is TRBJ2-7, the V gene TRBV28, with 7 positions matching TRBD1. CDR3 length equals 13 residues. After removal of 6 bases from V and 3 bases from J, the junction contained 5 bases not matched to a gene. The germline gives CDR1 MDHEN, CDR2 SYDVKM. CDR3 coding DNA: TGTGCCAGCAGCGAGGGGGCAAACTACGAGCAGTACGTC. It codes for CASSEGANYEQYV.

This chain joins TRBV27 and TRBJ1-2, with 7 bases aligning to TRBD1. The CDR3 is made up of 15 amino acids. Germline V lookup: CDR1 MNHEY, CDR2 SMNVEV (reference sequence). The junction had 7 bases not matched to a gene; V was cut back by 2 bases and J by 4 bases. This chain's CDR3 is CASSLKGAPGYGYTF. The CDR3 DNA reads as TGTGCCAGCAGTTTAAAGGGGGCGCCGGGCTATGGCTACACCTTC.

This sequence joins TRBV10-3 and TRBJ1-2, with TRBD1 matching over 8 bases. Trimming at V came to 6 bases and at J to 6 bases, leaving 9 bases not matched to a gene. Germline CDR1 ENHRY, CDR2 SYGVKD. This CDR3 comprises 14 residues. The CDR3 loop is CAISVDRASNGYTF. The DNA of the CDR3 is TGTGCCATCAGCGTGGACAGGGCTTCAAATGGCTACACCTTC.

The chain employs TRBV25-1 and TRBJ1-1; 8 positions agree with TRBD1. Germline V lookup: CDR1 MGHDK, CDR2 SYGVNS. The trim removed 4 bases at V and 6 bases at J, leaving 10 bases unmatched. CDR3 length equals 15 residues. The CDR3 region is CASSAGQVVRAEAFF. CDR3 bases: TGTGCCAGCAGTGCGGGACAGGTGGTGAGAGCTGAAGCTTTCTTT.

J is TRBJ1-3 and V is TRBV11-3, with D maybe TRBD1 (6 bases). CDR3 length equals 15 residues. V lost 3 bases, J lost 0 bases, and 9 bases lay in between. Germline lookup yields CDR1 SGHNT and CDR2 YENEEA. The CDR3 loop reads CASSFRDNSGNTIYF. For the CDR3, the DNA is TGTGCCAGCAGCTTCCGGGACAACTCTGGAAACACCATATATTTT.